This paragraph reports one TCR beta chain. The treatment is: approximately 18 received Ad26.COV2.S at low or high dose, single or two shots; roughly 5 received placebo; per-sample allocation not given. Collection of the samples took place on day 63 after the first injection of vaccine or placebo. Donation was by an adult aged 18-55 years who was in Boston. The sample originates from a study of Ad26.COV2.S vaccination and SARS-CoV-2 variants. Study summary: Donor allocation was to the COV1001 Ad26.COV2.S trial arm.

Sequenced by immunoSEQ multiplex PCR; TCRdb stores in-frame clones only, minus some. The table records 500,000 or so clones, 80% to 90% of them present only once. V was pared by 5 bases and J by 4 bases, with 18 bases between. The CDR3 runs 16 residues. CDR1 is KGHSH and CDR2 is LQKENI in the germline V gene. The material sequenced was peripheral blood, taken in a trial of Ad26.COV2.S vaccine versus placebo. The source is a person between 18 and 65 years old who received the Ad26.COV2.S COVID-19 vaccine or a placebo. V and J are TRBV18 and TRBJ1-3; TRBD1 might be the D (6 bases). This CDR3 reads CASSAGQHTWGNTIYF. The CDR3 DNA reads as TGTGCCAGCTCAGCCGGACAGCATACATGGGGAAACACCATATATTTT.